A single sample gave rise to the 26 T cell receptor beta chains below, sequenced in a study of blood T cells in healthy people across ages. A second PCR of 7 to 11 cycles used a sample-barcoded 5' primer and a J-beta primer mix. MiXCR was run by TCRdb on the 5' RACE reads, yielding one entry per CDR3 protein. Found here are 800,000 to 950,000 distinct CDR3 sequences, 45% to 50% of them singletons; the top ten hold roughly an eighth. Sequenced input: blood. The origin of the receptors is a man in his thirties or forties in good health.

The chain joins TRBV4-2 to TRBJ2-7; 10 nucleotides match TRBD1. V lost 2 bases, J lost 2 bases, and 6 bases stayed unmatched. The CDR3 runs to 16 residues. Germline V gene data show CDR1 as LGHNA and CDR2 as YNFKEQ. The CDR3 here is CASSQQTGTGAYEQYF. The CDR3 coding sequence is TGTGCCAGCAGCCAACAAACCGGGACAGGGGCCTACGAGCAGTACTTC.

V usage is TRBV20-1 and J usage is TRBJ2-3; perhaps TRBD2 as D (5 bases). The CDR3 spans 15 residues. The germline V and J ends were trimmed by 0 bases and 5 bases, with 15 bases remaining between them. Looked up from germline, CDR1 is DFQATT and CDR2 is SNEGSKA (reference sequence). The DNA of the CDR3 is TGCAGTGCTAGAGATTTGGAGCTAGCAAGAGATACGCAGTATTTT. It translates to CSARDLELARDTQYF.

This clonotype came up a few times. The rearrangement joins TRBV7-2 to TRBJ2-3, with 7 nucleotides matching TRBD1. V was pared by 8 bases and J by 0 bases, with 8 bases of the junction left unmatched. Germline V gives CDR1 SGHTA, CDR2 FQGNSA. This CDR3 comprises 15 residues. The DNA of the CDR3 is TGTGCCAGCCTTTCGAGGGGACAGAGCACAGATACGCAGTATTTT. Amino acid sequence: CASLSRGQSTDTQYF.

This clonotype was found many times. V is TRBV29-1 and J is TRBJ1-2; no firm D call. Germline V gene lookup returns CDR1 SQVTM and CDR2 ANQGSEA. Trimming removed 7 bases at V and 8 bases at J, with 14 bases between. CDR3 length: 11 residues. The CDR3 is CSAPSGRGYTF. CDR3 nucleotides: TGCAGCGCCCCATCCGGGCGCGGCTACACCTTC.

The table lists this clonotype with a count of one. This chain uses TRBV5-1 with TRBJ1-1, with no clear D. V lost 5 bases and J lost 2, with 13 bases in between. Germline values: CDR1 SGHRS, CDR2 YFSETQ. The CDR3 runs to 14 residues. CDR3 residues: CASRPQAGNTEAFF. The CDR3 coding sequence is TGCGCCAGCAGACCCCAGGCAGGCAACACTGAAGCTTTCTTT.

This clonotype was observed a handful of times. The chain uses TRBV4-1 and TRBJ2-1; D not resolved. The CDR3 is 15 amino acids. The V gene lost 0 bases and the J gene lost 2 bases, with 8 bases spanning the gap. Looked up from germline, CDR1 is MGHRA and CDR2 is YSYEKL. The DNA of the CDR3 is TGCGCCAGCAGCCAAGACAGGCGAACCTACAATGAGCAGTTCTTC. Its protein is CASSQDRRTYNEQFF.

This chain uses TRBV28 with TRBJ1-2; tentatively, D is TRBD1 (6 bases). The length of the CDR3 is 12 residues. V shed 8 bases and J shed 4 bases, with 11 bases lying between them. Looked up from germline, CDR1 is MDHEN and CDR2 is SYDVKM. CDR3 amino acids: CASRDRTYGYTF. The CDR3 bases are TGTGCCAGCCGAGACAGGACCTATGGCTACACCTTC.

This clonotype has only a few counts. This rearrangement joins TRBV6-2 or TRBV6-3 to TRBJ2-1, with a weak D call TRBD1 (6 bases). The V end lost 2 bases, the J end lost 6 bases, and 14 bases lay between the germline ends. The CDR3 extends over 15 amino acids. CDR1 is MNHEY, CDR2 SVGEGT, per germline. CDR3 DNA sequence: TGTGCCAGCAGTTACCCACAGGGTGTGGGCAATGAGCAGTTCTTC. Its translation is CASSYPQGVGNEQFF.

The rearrangement links TRBV5-6 to TRBJ2-3; TRBD1 might be the D (6 bases). Trimming pared 7 bases from V and 7 bases from J, leaving 25 bases between. Germline assignment: CDR1 SGHDT and CDR2 YYEEEE. The CDR3 has 16 residues. The CDR3 DNA reads as TGTGCCAGCTACCCCTTTACAGGGCGGCTTGCCAATACGCAGTATTTT. Translating it yields CASYPFTGRLANTQYF.

The CDR3 reads CATSSQKGATEETQYF. The CDR3 nucleotides read TGTGCCACCAGCAGTCAAAAGGGGGCGACAGAAGAGACCCAGTACTTC. The chain combines TRBV15 with TRBJ2-5; 7 bases are shared with TRBD1. Germline lookup yields CDR1 LNHNV and CDR2 YYDKDF (reference sequence). The CDR3 totals 16 residues. Unmatched junction bases numbered 10, after V lost 3 bases and J lost 3 bases. The full variable domain, completed using reference TRBV15 and TRBJ2-5, is DAMVIQNPRYQVTQFGKPVTLSCSQTLNHNVMYWYQQKSSQAPKLLFHYYDKDFNNEADTPDNFQSRRPNTSFCFLDIRSPGLGDTAMYLCATSSQKGATEETQYFGPGTRLLVL.

V gene TRBV28 combines with J gene TRBJ2-1; 7 bases fit TRBD1. CDR1 MDHEN and CDR2 SYDVKM come from the germline V gene. The CDR3 has 17 amino acids. The V gene end was trimmed by 5 bases and the J gene end by 1 base; junction bases not matched to a gene: 11. CDR3 sequence (DNA): TGTGCCAGCAGTCCCGACGGTCAGGGACAGTCCTACAATGAGCAGTTCTTC. It is translated as CASSPDGQGQSYNEQFF.

The sample holds a few counts of this clonotype. This chain uses TRBV5-1 with TRBJ2-3; 7 bases map to TRBD1. The germline V gene has CDR1 SGHRS and CDR2 YFSETQ. J was trimmed by 0 bases and V by 4 bases; bases with no gene match: 5. The CDR3 length is 15 residues. The CDR3 nucleotides read TGCGCCAGCAGCATCGGACAGGCTAGCACAGATACGCAGTATTTT. This codes for CASSIGQASTDTQYF.

Details on this clonotype: A read error may be the cause here, since a much bigger clone is one base away. The rearrangement links TRBV20-1 to TRBJ2-5; 9 bases align to TRBD1. The V segment lost 5 bases and the J segment 6 bases; nucleotides outside the gene matches: 19. Germline V lookup: CDR1 DFQATT, CDR2 SNEGSKA (reference sequence). The CDR3 covers 17 residues. This CDR3 is CSASPNRGQGALKTQYF. In nucleotides, the CDR3 is TGCAGTGCTTCCCCCAACAGGGGGCAGGGGGCTTTGAAGACCCAGTACTTC.

The chain employs TRBV28 and TRBJ2-3; a weak D match, TRBD1 (6 bases). The ends were cut back, 6 bases at V and 9 bases at J, with 16 bases in the middle. The length of the CDR3 is 13 residues. Germline V lookup: CDR1 MDHEN, CDR2 SYDVKM. The CDR3 is CASSRLLQGTQYF. The CDR3 DNA reads as TGTGCCAGCAGCCGGTTGTTACAGGGCACGCAGTATTTT.

In nucleotides, the CDR3 is TGTGCCAGCAACGGCGGAACGAGGTCACAAGAGACCCAGTACTTC. Its protein product is CASNGGTRSQETQYF. This chain uses TRBV6-2 or TRBV6-3 with TRBJ2-5; D unclear. Germline CDR1 is MNHEY and CDR2 is SVGEGT. This CDR3 has 15 residues. Trimming stripped 7 bases from V and 2 bases from J, with 17 bases between.

The chain uses TRBV6-2 or TRBV6-3 and TRBJ2-7; maybe TRBD1 (6 bases). The germline CDR1 and CDR2 sequences are MNHEY and SVGEGT. V lost 2 bases, J lost 1 base, and 30 bases lay in between. The CDR3 extends over 21 amino acids. The CDR3 bases are TGTGCCAGCAGTTACAATTGGTGGTCGGCACCTAGGGGGTTAAATTCCTACGAGCAGTACTTC. It translates to CASSYNWWSAPRGLNSYEQYF.

This clonotype showed up just once. The gene calls are TRBV7-8 and TRBJ1-2; weak D call: TRBD1 (5 bases). Germline V CDR1 and CDR2: SGHVS, FQNEAQ. CDR3 length: 15 residues. The V and J ends lost 4 bases and 4 bases respectively, with 16 bases between them. The CDR3 DNA reads as TGTGCCAGCAGCTCCGAACGGGGCAAACGCTATGGCTACACCTTC. This gives the protein CASSSERGKRYGYTF. Full variable domain (outside the CDR3, taken from reference TRBV7-8 and TRBJ1-2): GAGVSQSPRYKVAKRGQDVALRCDPISGHVSLFWYQQALGQGPEFLTYFQNEAQLDKSGLPSDRFFAERPEGSVSTLKIQRTQQEDSAVYLCASSSERGKRYGYTFGSGTRLTVV.

V gene TRBV10-3 combines with J gene TRBJ1-1; D gene unclear. The CDR3 is 13 amino acids. Trimming took off 2 bases at V and 5 bases at J, with 9 bases between the two ends. Per the germline V gene, CDR1 is ENHRY and CDR2 is SYGVKD. The chain's CDR3 is CAISEGLGTEAFF. The CDR3 DNA reads as TGTGCCATCAGTGAGGGGCTGGGTACTGAAGCTTTCTTT.

The genes are TRBV29-1 and TRBJ2-7; D is uncertain. Germline CDR1 SQVTM, CDR2 ANQGSEA. Trimming took 3 bases from V and 2 from J, leaving 8 bases between them. The CDR3 runs 12 residues. CDR3 sequence reads: CSVEPEPYEQYF. In DNA form, the CDR3 reads TGCAGCGTTGAGCCAGAGCCCTACGAGCAGTACTTC.

The V and J genes are TRBV12-3 or TRBV12-4 and TRBJ2-1; 9 nucleotides match TRBD2. This CDR3 has 15 amino acids. V lost 4 bases and J lost 2; bases outside the gene matches: 3. CDR3 DNA: TGTGCCAGCAGTTCTAGCGGGGCCACCTACAATGAGCAGTTCTTC. This translates into CASSSSGATYNEQFF.

V is TRBV29-1 and J is TRBJ1-2; maybe TRBD1 (6 bases). V was shortened by 4 bases and J by 4 bases, with 13 bases between the two germline ends. CDR3 length: 13 amino acids. Germline V gene lookup returns CDR1 SQVTM and CDR2 ANQGSEA. CDR3 DNA: TGCAGCGTTGTGAACAGGGCGGGCTATGGCTACACCTTC. Its translation is CSVVNRAGYGYTF. The whole variable domain, filled in from reference TRBV29-1 and TRBJ1-2, reads SAVISQKPSRDICQRGTSLTIQCQVDSQVTMMFWYRQQPGQSLTLIATANQGSEATYESGFVIDKFPISRPNLTFSTLTVSNMSPEDSSIYLCSVVNRAGYGYTFGSGTRLTVV.

The V gene is TRBV12-3 or TRBV12-4, the J gene TRBJ2-7, with TRBD1 as a possible D gene (7 bases). V was pared by 7 bases and J by 2 bases, with 15 bases between. The length of the CDR3 is 14 residues. The CDR3 DNA sequence: TGTGCCAGCACTAGCGACAGGGCAACCTACGAGCAGTACTTC. Protein sequence: CASTSDRATYEQYF.

V is TRBV25-1 and J is TRBJ1-2; 7 nucleotides match TRBD1. This CDR3 is 13 amino acids long. Germline V lookup: CDR1 MGHDK, CDR2 SYGVNS. The V gene end was trimmed by 6 bases and the J gene end by 5 bases; junction bases not matched to a gene: 6. The CDR3 loop reads CASSPGQMYGYTF. CDR3 in DNA: TGTGCCAGCAGCCCGGGACAGATGTATGGCTACACCTTC.

This clonotype was counted a few times. This chain's CDR3 is CASSETGKPPNEQFF. The CDR3 nucleotides are TGCGCCAGCAGCGAAACAGGGAAGCCCCCCAATGAGCAGTTCTTC. V and J are TRBV5-1 and TRBJ2-1, with D possibly being TRBD1 (6 bases). The CDR3 runs to 15 residues. Deletions cut 4 bases from V and 6 bases from J, with 17 bases between. Germline CDR1 reads SGHRS; CDR2 reads YFSETQ.

The V gene is TRBV3-1, the J gene TRBJ2-1; TRBD2 matches 8 bases. The V segment lost 2 bases and the J segment 5 bases; nucleotides outside the gene matches: 2. The CDR3 totals 14 residues. Germline V gene lookup returns CDR1 LGHDT and CDR2 YNNKEL (reference sequence). CDR3 sequence (DNA): TGTGCCAGCAGCCAAACGGGGGGGAACAATGAGCAGTTCTTC. It yields the protein CASSQTGGNNEQFF.

The chain couples TRBV15 to TRBJ1-2; D remains unclear. The germline V gene has CDR1 LNHNV and CDR2 YYDKDF (reference sequence). The CDR3 is made up of 15 amino acids. Trimming removed 0 bases from V and 4 bases from J, with 12 bases in between. In nucleotides, the CDR3 is TGTGCCACCAGCAGAGAGGAGTTCCCAGGCTATGGCTACACCTTC. Translating gives CATSREEFPGYGYTF.